These 20 T cell receptor beta chains came from one sample sequenced in a study of vaccination and CD4 T cells after COVID-19. Cultured CD4+ T cells had their DNA profiled by the Oncomine TCR Beta short-read assay. TCRdb processed the PCR reads anew with MiXCR; each CDR3 protein has one entry. The data hold roughly 14,000 distinct CDR3 sequences, with around 24% observed a single time. Specified treatment: 10-day PBMC culture with coronavirus spike peptide pools or control peptides (ViraFEST assay). The antigens of these receptors remain unknown. Sequenced here: CD4+ T cells from blood, cultured in vitro, sampled after SARS-CoV-2 vaccination. The receptors originated from a human donor who had recovered from COVID-19.

This clonotype turned up a few times. This sequence joins TRBV20-1 and TRBJ2-5, with TRBD2 identical over 10 bases. CDR3 length: 15 amino acids. From germline, CDR1 is DFQATT and CDR2 SNEGSKA (reference sequence). Trimming took 6 bases from V and 1 from J; bases not matched to a gene: 8. The CDR3 nucleotides are TGCAGTGCCTCTCCCGCTAGCGGGAGCCAAGAGACCCAGTACTTC. It encodes CSASPASGSQETQYF.

The count of this clonotype is one. The rearrangement links TRBV14 to TRBJ2-3; D not resolved. Germline CDR1 and CDR2: SGHDN and FVKESK. V was clipped by 1 base and J by 9 bases, with 11 bases between them. The CDR3 is made up of 13 amino acids. CDR3 amino acids: CASSQVGSQTQYF. CDR3 in DNA: TGTGCCAGCAGCCAAGTCGGATCCCAAACGCAGTATTTT.

The chain's CDR3 is CSALPMGGRRNQPQHF. CDR3 nucleotides: TGCAGTGCCCTCCCCATGGGGGGGCGCCGGAATCAGCCCCAGCATTTT. The chain employs TRBV20-1 and TRBJ1-5; D may be TRBD1 (6 bases). Looked up from germline, CDR1 is DFQATT and CDR2 is SNEGSKA (reference sequence). This CDR3 has 16 amino acids. Trimming left V 6 bases short and J 4 bases short, with 22 bases between.

The rearrangement uses TRBV6-2 or TRBV6-3 and TRBJ1-2, with 7 bases lining up with TRBD1. Germline values: CDR1 MNHEY, CDR2 SVGEGT. Losses at the gene ends were 0 bases for V and 4 bases for J; bases not matched to a gene: 11. This CDR3 is built from 17 residues. CDR3 sequence (DNA): TGTGCCAGCAGTTACTCCCCCGGACAGGACATCCTCTATGGCTACACCTTC. This encodes CASSYSPGQDILYGYTF.

This chain joins TRBV2 and TRBJ1-2; tentatively, D is TRBD1 (6 bases). From germline, CDR1 is SNHLY and CDR2 FYNNEI. V dropped 6 bases and J dropped 7 bases, with 12 bases sitting between them. The CDR3 extends over 12 amino acids. CDR3 loop: CASRDDRIGYTF. The CDR3 DNA is TGTGCCAGCAGAGATGACAGGATTGGCTACACCTTC.

This clonotype was observed a handful of times. V is TRBV7-2 and J is TRBJ1-1, with 8 bases matching TRBD1. Germline assignment: CDR1 SGHTA and CDR2 FQGNSA. J was trimmed by 8 bases and V by 2 bases; bases with no gene match: 19. This CDR3 has 18 amino acids. CDR3 DNA: TGTGCCAGCAGCTTACGACCCCAGGGGGCTCCTGGTGGTTGGGAAGCTTTCTTT. This codes for CASSLRPQGAPGGWEAFF.

The chain couples TRBV28 to TRBJ1-5; TRBD1 matches at 7 bases. Germline-derived CDR1 and CDR2 are MDHEN and SYDVKM. Unmatched junction bases numbered 2, after V lost 5 bases and J lost 1 base. The CDR3 consists of 14 residues. The DNA for the CDR3 is TGTGCCAGCAGTCCGACAGGGAGCAATCAGCCCCAGCATTTT. Residues: CASSPTGSNQPQHF.

This clonotype turned up a few times. V gene TRBV24-1 combines with J gene TRBJ2-1; 13 bases map to TRBD2. From germline, CDR1 is KGHDR and CDR2 SFDVKD. The CDR3 loop spans 17 amino acids. The V and J ends lost 4 bases and 8 bases, in that order; junction bases with no gene match: 10. For the CDR3, the DNA is TGTGCCACCAGTGACCTAAAGACTAGCGGGAGGAAAGATGAGCAGTTCTTC. It specifies CATSDLKTSGRKDEQFF.

The chain employs TRBV25-1 and TRBJ1-2; 10 nucleotides match TRBD1. This CDR3 contains 15 residues. Trimming removed 4 bases from V and 3 bases from J; junction bases left unmatched: 5. The V gene's germline CDR1 is MGHDK and CDR2 SYGVNS. In DNA form, the CDR3 reads TGTGCCAGCAGTGCCGACAGGGGGCGACACTATGGCTACACCTTC. This codes for CASSADRGRHYGYTF.

The genes are TRBV12-3 or TRBV12-4 and TRBJ2-5, with D maybe TRBD1 (5 bases). Trimming pared 7 bases from V and 2 bases from J, leaving 14 bases between. CDR3 size: 14 residues. CDR3 in amino acids: CASTKGHQQETQYF. As DNA, the CDR3 is TGTGCCAGCACTAAAGGACACCAACAAGAGACCCAGTACTTC.

The chain recombines TRBV20-1 with TRBJ2-3; weak D call: TRBD2 (5 bases). Looked up from germline, CDR1 is DFQATT and CDR2 is SNEGSKA (reference sequence). Trimming removed 2 bases from V and 4 bases from J, with 16 bases in between. This CDR3 contains 15 residues. CDR3: CSARTNLRVADTQYF. The CDR3 nucleotides read TGCAGTGCTAGAACCAACTTGCGGGTTGCAGATACGCAGTATTTT.

The chain employs TRBV6-1 and TRBJ1-3; D not certain. Germline V gene sequence: CDR1 MNHNS, CDR2 SASEGT. V dropped 5 bases and J dropped 9 bases, with 14 bases sitting between them. The CDR3 runs to 13 residues. The CDR3 sequence is CASSLLAGGTIYF. The CDR3 coding sequence is TGTGCCAGCAGTCTGCTGGCCGGAGGCACCATATATTTT.

This chain uses TRBV27 with TRBJ2-6; D gene uncertain. The V gene lost 0 bases and the J gene lost 1 base, with 10 bases spanning the gap. Germline lookup yields CDR1 MNHEY and CDR2 SMNVEV (reference sequence). The CDR3 has 17 residues. The CDR3 region is CASSLSAGPSGANVLTF. The CDR3 DNA reads as TGTGCCAGCAGTTTATCGGCAGGCCCGTCTGGGGCCAACGTCCTGACTTTC.

For the CDR3, the DNA is TGTGCCAGTAAGGAGGGAGTACAGACCGGGGAGCTGTTTTTT. The encoded protein is CASKEGVQTGELFF. The chain uses TRBV19 and TRBJ2-2; TRBD2 is a possible D gene (6 bases). V lost 7 bases and J lost 5, with 14 bases in between. The CDR3 runs to 14 residues. From germline, CDR1 is LNHDA and CDR2 SQIVND (reference sequence).

There are a few counts of this clonotype. The genes are TRBV7-2 and TRBJ2-1, with D unclear. Germline V lookup: CDR1 SGHTA, CDR2 FQGNSA. The CDR3 length is 12 residues. V was trimmed by 5 bases and J by 3 bases, leaving 5 bases between them. Written as DNA, the CDR3 is TGTGCCAGCAGCCCGTACTACAATGAGCAGTTCTTC. As protein: CASSPYYNEQFF.

This chain links TRBV4-1 with TRBJ2-1, with unresolved D. The ends were cut back, 3 bases at V and 5 bases at J, with 17 bases in the middle. Germline assignment: CDR1 MGHRA and CDR2 YSYEKL. The CDR3 has 16 amino acids. CDR3: CASSHPSVDRNNEQFF. For the CDR3, the DNA is TGCGCCAGCAGCCATCCAAGTGTAGACCGAAACAATGAGCAGTTCTTC.

The rearrangement uses TRBV28 and TRBJ1-6; D is unclear. The CDR3 length is 13 residues. Per germline, CDR1 MDHEN and CDR2 SYDVKM. Trimming took off 8 bases at V and 6 bases at J, with 11 bases between the two ends. The CDR3, as DNA: TGTGCCAGCGAGGGCCGGCCTAATTCACCCCTCCACTTT. Its protein product is CASEGRPNSPLHF.

This rearrangement joins TRBV7-9 to TRBJ2-4, with TRBD2 matching over 12 bases. The CDR3 totals 14 residues. Germline V gene lookup returns CDR1 SEHNR and CDR2 FQNEAQ (reference sequence). V shed 6 bases and J 6 bases; nucleotides not matched to a gene: 3. The chain's CDR3 is CASRPSGRVNIQYF. In DNA, the CDR3 is TGTGCCAGCAGACCTAGCGGGAGGGTAAACATTCAGTACTTC.

The chain is built from TRBV7-2 and TRBJ1-2; 9 bases agree with TRBD1. The trim removed 4 bases at V and 4 bases at J, leaving 7 bases unmatched. Per germline, CDR1 SGHTA and CDR2 FQGNSA. The CDR3 length is 15 residues. In nucleotides, the CDR3 is TGTGCCAGCAGCTCCCGGGACAGGGCCCGCTATGGCTACACCTTC. It translates to CASSSRDRARYGYTF.

This clonotype was observed a handful of times. The genes are TRBV5-1 and TRBJ1-2; possible D gene TRBD1, 6 bases. The germline V gene has CDR1 SGHRS and CDR2 YFSETQ. This CDR3 is 16 amino acids long. Trimming cost V 2 bases and J 2 bases, with 16 bases left between them. CDR3 nucleotide sequence: TGCGCCAGCAGCTTTGGTGCGGCAGGGGAGAACTATGGCTACACCTTC. Protein product: CASSFGAAGENYGYTF.